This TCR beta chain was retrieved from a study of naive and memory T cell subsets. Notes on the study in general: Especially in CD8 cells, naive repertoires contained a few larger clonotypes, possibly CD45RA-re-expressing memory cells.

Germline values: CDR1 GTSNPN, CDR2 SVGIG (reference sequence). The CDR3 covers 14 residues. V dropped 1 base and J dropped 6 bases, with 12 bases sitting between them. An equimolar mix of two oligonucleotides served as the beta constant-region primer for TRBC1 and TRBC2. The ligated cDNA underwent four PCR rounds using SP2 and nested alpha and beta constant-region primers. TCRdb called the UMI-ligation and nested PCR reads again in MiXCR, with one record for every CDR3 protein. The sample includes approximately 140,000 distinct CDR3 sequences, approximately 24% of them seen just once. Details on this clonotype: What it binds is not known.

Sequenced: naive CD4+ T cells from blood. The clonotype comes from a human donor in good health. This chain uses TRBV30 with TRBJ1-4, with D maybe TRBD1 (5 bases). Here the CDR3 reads CAWSDGTGYEKLFF. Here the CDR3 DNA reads TGTGCCTGGAGTGACGGGACCGGGTATGAAAAACTGTTTTTT. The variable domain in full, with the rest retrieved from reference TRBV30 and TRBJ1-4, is SQTIHQWPATLVQPVGSPLSLECTVEGTSNPNLYWYRQAAGRGLQLLFYSVGIGQISSEVPQNLSASRPQDRQFILSSKKLLLSDSGFYLCAWSDGTGYEKLFFGSGTQLSVL.